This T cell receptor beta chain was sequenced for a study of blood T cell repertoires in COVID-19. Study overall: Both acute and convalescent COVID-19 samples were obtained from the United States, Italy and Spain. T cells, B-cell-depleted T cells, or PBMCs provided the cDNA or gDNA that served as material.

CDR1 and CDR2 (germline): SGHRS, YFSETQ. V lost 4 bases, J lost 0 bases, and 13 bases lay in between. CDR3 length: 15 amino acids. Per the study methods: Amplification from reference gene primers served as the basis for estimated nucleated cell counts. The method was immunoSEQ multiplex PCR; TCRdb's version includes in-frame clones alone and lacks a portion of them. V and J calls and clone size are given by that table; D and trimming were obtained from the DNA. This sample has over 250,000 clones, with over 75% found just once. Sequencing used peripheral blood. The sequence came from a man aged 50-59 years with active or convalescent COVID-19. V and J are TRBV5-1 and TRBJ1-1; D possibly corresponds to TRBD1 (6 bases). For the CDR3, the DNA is TGCGCCAGCAGCCCCCAGACAGGAATGAACACTGAAGCTTTCTTT. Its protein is CASSPQTGMNTEAFF.